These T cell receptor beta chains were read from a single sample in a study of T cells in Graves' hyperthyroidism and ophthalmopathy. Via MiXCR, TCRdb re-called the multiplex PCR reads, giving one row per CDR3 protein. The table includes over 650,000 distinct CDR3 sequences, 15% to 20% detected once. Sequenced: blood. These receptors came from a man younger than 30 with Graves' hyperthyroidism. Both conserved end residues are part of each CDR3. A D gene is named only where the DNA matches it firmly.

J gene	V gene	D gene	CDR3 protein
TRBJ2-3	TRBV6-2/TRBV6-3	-	CASSADSPGTDTQYF
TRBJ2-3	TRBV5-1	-	CASSSGTQSTDTQYF
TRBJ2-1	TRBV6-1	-	CASRSRRNEQFF
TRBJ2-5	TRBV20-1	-	CSAKRMWTQYF
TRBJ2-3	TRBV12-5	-	CASGSRLRLDTDTQYF
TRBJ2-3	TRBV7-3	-	CASSWAGITDTQYF
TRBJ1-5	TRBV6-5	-	CASSYSRDLPQHF
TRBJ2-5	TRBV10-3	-	CAIRGGPPLQETQYF
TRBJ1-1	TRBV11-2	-	CASRYDQGSTEAFF
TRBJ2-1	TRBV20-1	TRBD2	CSARAWREGRSEQFF
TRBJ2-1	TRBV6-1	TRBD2	CASREGGPNEQFF
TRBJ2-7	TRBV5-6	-	CASSLVGQTDYEQYF
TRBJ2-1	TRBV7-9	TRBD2	CASSLFPSGRSPYNEQFF
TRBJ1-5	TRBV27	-	CASSIDRSRQPQHF
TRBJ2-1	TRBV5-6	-	CASSWGDRTYNEQFF
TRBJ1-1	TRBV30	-	CAWSVPPRGGGEAFF
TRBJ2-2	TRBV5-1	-	CASSLQGYSSGELFF
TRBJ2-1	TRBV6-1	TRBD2	CASRRGLAGRSSYNEQFF
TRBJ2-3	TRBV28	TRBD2	CAGRLADSDTQYF
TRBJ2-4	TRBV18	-	CASSPPSMGAAKNIQYF
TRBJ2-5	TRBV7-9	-	CASSLPSLRETQYF
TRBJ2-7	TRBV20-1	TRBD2	CSASKRLAGFYEQYF
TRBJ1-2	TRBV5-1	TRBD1	CASSATGGSGYTF
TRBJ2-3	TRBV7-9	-	CASSPEQGRDTQYF
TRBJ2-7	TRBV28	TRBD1	CASSLPGTGWVEQYF
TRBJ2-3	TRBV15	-	CATSRVKDTQYF
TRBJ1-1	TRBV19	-	CASSPRPHTEAFF
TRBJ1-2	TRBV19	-	CASNFGGDYGYTF
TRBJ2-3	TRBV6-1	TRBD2	CASSEVLAGDTQYF
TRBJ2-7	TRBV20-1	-	CSARSDASYEQYF
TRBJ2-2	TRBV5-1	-	CASSDVENTGELFF
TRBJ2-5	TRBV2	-	CASSGASETQYF
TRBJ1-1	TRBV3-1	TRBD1	CASSRGGAGNTEAFF
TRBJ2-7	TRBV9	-	CASSVDWTSSYEQYF
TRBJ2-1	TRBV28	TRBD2	CASSLSPSGRPYNEQFF
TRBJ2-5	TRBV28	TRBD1	CASRTNDPPGGKYF
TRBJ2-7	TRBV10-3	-	CAIRDMSRSSYEQYF
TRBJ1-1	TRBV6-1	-	CASSGGPTEAFF
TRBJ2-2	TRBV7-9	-	CASSLTAGTMNTGELFF
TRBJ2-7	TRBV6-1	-	CASRIGYEQYF
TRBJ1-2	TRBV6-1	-	CASSHRQEGDYGYTF
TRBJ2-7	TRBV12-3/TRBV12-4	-	CASSARLAYEQYF
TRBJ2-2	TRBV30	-	CAWTDRGTGELFF
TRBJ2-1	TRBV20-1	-	CSARGESSYNEQFF
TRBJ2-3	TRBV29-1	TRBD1	CSVASGQGTDTQYF
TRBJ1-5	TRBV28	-	CASSLLAGHQPQHF
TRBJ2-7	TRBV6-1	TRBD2	CASRTGLAGAYEQYF
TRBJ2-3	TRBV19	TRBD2	CATDPGGGANTQYF
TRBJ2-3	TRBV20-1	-	CSARDPVTDTQYF
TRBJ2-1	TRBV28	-	CASSLGDTEFYNEQFF
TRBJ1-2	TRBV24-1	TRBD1	CATSDSDRGNYGYTF
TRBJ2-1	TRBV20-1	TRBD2	CSHASGRDEQFF
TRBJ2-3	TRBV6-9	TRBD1	CASSYAGTGQYF
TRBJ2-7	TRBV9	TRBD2	CASSVVAGGANEQYF
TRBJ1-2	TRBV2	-	CASIGEGGSNYGYTF
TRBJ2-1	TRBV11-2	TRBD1	CASSVTQGKVSYNEQFF
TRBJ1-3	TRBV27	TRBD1	CASSLSNRGSSGNTIYF